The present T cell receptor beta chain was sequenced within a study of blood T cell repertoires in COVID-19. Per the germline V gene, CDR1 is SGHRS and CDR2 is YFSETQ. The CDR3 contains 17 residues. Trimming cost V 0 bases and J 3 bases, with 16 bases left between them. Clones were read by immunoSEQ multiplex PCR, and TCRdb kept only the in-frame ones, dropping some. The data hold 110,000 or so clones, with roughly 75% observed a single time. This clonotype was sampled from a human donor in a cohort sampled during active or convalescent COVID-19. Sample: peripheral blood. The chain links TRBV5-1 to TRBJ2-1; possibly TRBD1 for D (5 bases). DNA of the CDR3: TGCGCCAGCAGCTTGGGCGATCTTAGGGGTTACTACAATGAGCAGTTCTTC. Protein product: CASSLGDLRGYYNEQFF.